This T cell receptor beta chain appears in the sequencing data of a study of Ad26.COV2.S vaccination and SARS-CoV-2 variants. Study details: Ad26.COV2.S given intramuscularly, once or twice 56 days apart. Study-level results: From the TCR breadth and depth analyses, total T cell responses may have been underestimated.

Turning to this clone: Antigen specificity is unknown.

The CDR3 is 15 amino acids. Unmatched junction bases numbered 2, after V lost 1 base and J lost 1 base. In germline, CDR1 is SGHTA, CDR2 FQGNSA. The treatment denotes: roughly 19 received Ad26.COV2.S at low or high dose, single or two shots; roughly five received placebo; per-sample allocation not given. At day 63 after the first vaccine or placebo injection, samples were drawn. Expression of Wuhan-strain SARS-CoV-2 spike came from the Ad26 vector that formed the vaccine. Assay used: immunoSEQ multiplex PCR; TCRdb lists only in-frame clones, some missing. This sample has 300,000 to 350,000 clones; roughly nine tenths occur once, and the top ten carry about 5%.

The specimen comprised peripheral blood, sampled in a trial of Ad26.COV2.S vaccine versus placebo. This TCR was sampled from a person between 18 and 60 years old who received the Ad26.COV2.S COVID-19 vaccine or a placebo. The V and J genes are TRBV7-2 and TRBJ1-1; 8 nucleotides match TRBD1. The CDR3 nucleotides read TGTGCCAGCAGCTTAGGCACAGGGGGGAACACTGAAGCTTTCTTT. Its protein product is CASSLGTGGNTEAFF.